This TCR beta chain is drawn from a study of monozygotic twins with inflammatory bowel disease (dated by TCRdb to between 2018 and 2021). Describing the broader study: The complete study included approximately 28 monozygotic twin pairs: 19 IBD-discordant Danish pairs and nine German pairs, of which four were IBD-concordant and five were IBD-discordant. Within discordant pairs, disease-associated traits were sought mainly by comparing IBD patients with their genetically identical healthy co-twins. Each individual had, on average, about 151 000 unique TCRalpha sequences and 181 000 unique TCRbeta sequences available for analysis. Here is what the overall study found, with its caveats: No single strong signal or clonotype linked to IBD turned up in the results, so the idea that one exists was not supported. IBD patients had lower TCRbeta repertoire diversity, measured by the inverse Simpson index, than their healthy co-twins. Different T cell subtypes could not be distinguished in the analysis. Concordant and discordant twins showed no difference in repertoire similarity, possibly because of limited statistical power. IBD patients shared fewer clonotypes with other individuals than healthy twins did, most markedly in patients showing signs of disease activity. Background noise and inter-individual variability may have been introduced into the repertoires by the differing immunosuppressive treatments among patients.

For this clonotype: This clone's antigen is unknown.

A roughly 2.4 ml peripheral blood sample was drawn into PAXgene tubes per donor and stored at -80°C. Without T cell sorting, total RNA was isolated from whole blood using the PAXgene blood miRNA kit on an automated QIAcube. Peripheral blood from monozygotic twin pairs, either concordant or discordant for inflammatory bowel disease, underwent deep TCRalpha and TCRbeta repertoire profiling that used unique molecular barcoding. Smoking habits were recorded for all twin pairs, and individuals were classified as current, former or never smokers. Library preparation was by 5' RACE. The input for every TCR library was approximately 3,500 ng of total RNA. cDNA was synthesized with SMARTScribe reverse transcriptase in eight separate reactions per sample. During cDNA synthesis, unique molecular identifiers containing a 6-nucleotide sample barcode were introduced by template switching. TCRalpha and TCRbeta cDNA was amplified by two nested PCRs of 16 and 9 cycles, with bead purification after each PCR. Before amplification, cDNA was treated with uracil DNA-glycosylase and purified using the QIAquick PCR purification kit. The second PCR added Illumina TruSeq-compatible adapters along with sample-specific barcodes. TapeStation and Qubit were used to check library quality and concentration, and 4.5 to 6.5 ng of each library was pooled. Pooled libraries were sequenced on an Illumina HiSeq2500 single-index Rapid Run with 2 x 100 bp reads and custom sequencing primers. The authors' analysis ran thus. MiGEC version 1.2.6 was used for UMI-based consensus assembly, which corrected PCR and sequencing errors. MiXCR version 2.1.1 was used for V(D)J alignment, clonotype assembly and CDR3 extraction. To normalise gene usage, clonotype sharing and MAIT/NKT TCR abundance, the top 1000, 10 000 and 20 000 clonotypes in each sample were analysed. After downsampling to 27 000 UMIs, diversity was calculated as the inverse Simpson index using the vegan R package. Paired Mann-Whitney U tests were applied to discordant twin pairs, with Benjamini-Hochberg correction for multiple testing. Following reprocessing of the reads by TCRdb, the data hold one row per CDR3 protein sequence and no DNA is available. TCRdb's processing, not the study's, gives the V and J calls here. The record for this sample contains over 100,000 distinct CDR3 sequences. The top ten constitute roughly an eighth of the sample.

Sequences were obtained from blood. This sequence was found in a human donor with ulcerative colitis or Crohn's disease, or a healthy co-twin of an affected twin (not recorded which).

CDR3 loop: CAISFAPGQPNTGELFF. The chain employs TRBV10-3 and TRBJ2-2; the D call of TRBD1 rests on TCRdb alone, since no DNA is present to check it. The CDR3 covers 17 residues, taking in both the cysteine and the phenylalanine. The entry carries no DNA sequence. CDR1 ENHRY and CDR2 SYGVKD are derived from the germline V gene.